The clone carrying this TCR beta chain appeared once. This specimen comes from a study of blood T cell repertoires in COVID-19. The repertoire was sequenced with immunoSEQ multiplex PCR; TCRdb's copy has only in-frame clones and lacks some. This sample has 200,000 or so clones, with around 81% found just once. The CDR3 is 16 amino acids. In germline, CDR1 is SGHTA, CDR2 FQGTGA. Trimming removed 5 bases from V and 3 bases from J; junction bases left unmatched: 10. The V gene is TRBV7-3, the J gene TRBJ2-7; 10 bases fit TRBD2. Input material: peripheral blood. The clonotype was recovered from a woman aged 25-40 years who had recovered from COVID-19. The CDR3 nucleotides are TGTGCCAGCAGCCCAAGGGGAGTAGCGGGAGGCTACGAGCAGTACTTC. Translated, it gives CASSPRGVAGGYEQYF.